This is a list of T cell receptor beta chains from one sample in a study of T cell responses to AZD1222 COVID-19 vaccine. Using immunoSEQ multiplex PCR, the repertoire was profiled, and TCRdb retains in-frame clones only, with some absent. Of some 70,000 clones listed, over 80% are singletons. This specimen consisted of peripheral blood, obtained on day 0 of AZD1222 vaccination. These receptors originate from an adult in good health. The CDR3 runs from the conserved cysteine through the conserved F or W. D genes are given only for firm matches. Where a row states a size, it is once, few, many or the class of an expanded clone; other rows omit it.

j_gene | d_gene | v_gene | abundance | CDR3aa | CDR3nt
TRBJ1-6 | NA | TRBV21-1 | NA | CASSKDKEGQGSPLHF | TGTGCCAGCAGCAAGGATAAGGAGGGGCAGGGATCACCCCTCCACTTT
TRBJ1-2 | NA | TRBV5-1 | NA | CASSLEGASYGYTF | TGCGCCAGCAGCTTGGAAGGCGCTTCCTATGGCTACACCTTC
TRBJ1-2 | TRBD1 | TRBV29-1 | NA | CSVEGQGYGYTF | TGCAGCGTTGAGGGACAGGGCTATGGCTACACCTTC
TRBJ2-1 | NA | TRBV6-6 | NA | CASSGPHWAQFF | TGTGCCAGCAGTGGGCCCCATTGGGCGCAGTTCTTC
TRBJ1-1 | NA | TRBV29-1 | NA | CSVEGVTGTEAFF | TGCAGCGTTGAGGGGGTGACCGGAACTGAAGCTTTCTTT
TRBJ1-2 | TRBD1 | TRBV24-1 | NA | CATSGAGTGGGYTF | TGTGCCACCAGTGGGGCCGGGACAGGAGGCGGCTACACCTTC
TRBJ2-4 | NA | TRBV24-1 | NA | CATSASGENIQYF | TGTGCCACCAGTGCCTCAGGGGAAAACATTCAGTACTTC
TRBJ1-1 | TRBD1 | TRBV2 | NA | CASSPTGEAEAFF | TGTGCCAGCAGTCCCACAGGGGAAGCTGAAGCTTTCTTT
TRBJ2-7 | NA | TRBV2 | NA | CASPWEQYF | TGTGCCAGCCCGTGGGAGCAGTACTTC
TRBJ1-2 | NA | TRBV28 | NA | CASSPDMFSNYGYTF | TGTGCCAGCAGTCCAGATATGTTTTCTAACTATGGCTACACCTTC
TRBJ2-7 | NA | TRBV28 | NA | CASSNAGHSYEQYF | TGTGCCAGCAGTAATGCGGGCCATTCCTACGAGCAGTACTTC
TRBJ1-1 | TRBD1 | TRBV7-9 | NA | CASSTPVPGQGFTEAFF | TGTGCCAGCAGCACGCCCGTGCCGGGACAGGGATTCACTGAAGCTTTCTTT
TRBJ2-3 | TRBD2 | TRBV3-1/TRBV3-2 | NA | CASSLGGGYTDTQYF | TGTGCCAGCAGCCTTGGCGGGGGGTACACAGATACGCAGTATTTT
TRBJ1-1 | NA | TRBV7-9 | once | CASSSNLGQNTEAFF | TGTGCCAGCAGCTCTAACCTAGGACAGAACACTGAAGCTTTCTTT
TRBJ2-1 | NA | TRBV29-1 | NA | CSVDMVDEQFF | TGCAGCGTCGATATGGTGGATGAGCAGTTCTTC
TRBJ1-2 | NA | TRBV9 | few | CASSTQLGGNYGYTF | TGTGCCAGCAGCACACAGTTGGGGGGTAACTATGGCTACACCTTC
TRBJ2-5 | TRBD2 | TRBV19 | NA | CASSIELAGGQETQYF | TGTGCCAGTAGTATCGAACTAGCGGGGGGCCAAGAGACCCAGTACTTC
TRBJ2-1 | TRBD2 | TRBV7-2 | NA | CATTSGGSSYNEQFF | TGTGCCACGACTAGCGGGGGGAGCTCCTACAATGAGCAGTTCTTC
TRBJ2-1 | TRBD2 | TRBV6-5 | NA | CASSYSLAEAYNEQFF | TGTGCCAGCAGTTACTCACTAGCGGAGGCCTACAATGAGCAGTTCTTC
TRBJ2-5 | TRBD2 | TRBV7-9 | NA | CASSLVRGGLQTQYF | TGTGCCAGCAGCTTGGTACGGGGGGGCCTGCAGACCCAGTACTTC
TRBJ1-6 | NA | TRBV28 | NA | CASRPTGTKNSPLHF | TGTGCCAGCAGACCTACCGGGACAAAAAATTCACCCCTCCACTTT
TRBJ1-2 | TRBD1 | TRBV7-3 | NA | CASSQGGSYRRGYTF | TGTGCCAGCAGCCAGGGGGGATCGTATAGGCGTGGCTACACCTTC
TRBJ1-1 | NA | TRBV7-8 | NA | CASSLKRAVNTEAFF | TGTGCCAGCAGCTTAAAGAGGGCGGTTAACACTGAAGCTTTCTTT
TRBJ2-1 | NA | TRBV7-3 | NA | CASSPLGGSSYNEQFF | TGTGCCAGCAGCCCCCTAGGGGGGAGCTCCTACAATGAGCAGTTCTTC
TRBJ1-5 | NA | TRBV25-1 | NA | CVGADGEYSNQPQHF | TGTGTCGGGGCTGACGGGGAGTATAGCAATCAGCCCCAGCATTTT
TRBJ2-3 | TRBD2 | TRBV11-1 | NA | CASSPGLAADTQYF | TGTGCCAGCAGCCCCGGACTAGCAGCAGATACGCAGTATTTT
TRBJ2-2 | NA | TRBV7-2 | NA | CASSRNTGELFF | TGTGCCAGCAGCCGCAACACCGGGGAGCTGTTTTTT
TRBJ1-2 | NA | TRBV7-9 | many | CASSLTASGLYGYTF | TGTGCCAGCAGCTTAACGGCCTCCGGTCTTTATGGCTACACCTTC
TRBJ2-1 | NA | TRBV5-1 | NA | CASSLPGQYNEQFF | TGCGCCAGCAGCTTACCCGGACAGTACAATGAGCAGTTCTTC
TRBJ2-7 | TRBD1 | TRBV6-4 | NA | CASSPKTGSNEQYF | TGTGCCAGCAGCCCTAAGACAGGGAGCAACGAGCAGTACTTC
TRBJ1-2 | NA | TRBV30 | NA | CAWNADPITYGYTF | TGTGCCTGGAATGCGGACCCAATTACTTATGGCTACACCTTC
TRBJ2-7 | NA | TRBV15 | NA | CATSRERIYVWQYF | TGTGCCACCAGCAGAGAACGGATTTATGTTTGGCAGTACTTC
TRBJ1-1 | TRBD1 | TRBV5-1 | NA | CASTQGGGGNTEAFF | TGCGCCAGCACCCAGGGGGGGGGCGGGAACACTGAAGCTTTCTTT
TRBJ1-1 | NA | TRBV20-1 | NA | CSARPFEAFF | TGCAGTGCTAGGCCCTTTGAAGCTTTCTTT
TRBJ1-2 | NA | TRBV21-1 | NA | CASSKRVWDRNNGYTF | TGTGCCAGCAGCAAAAGGGTCTGGGACAGAAACAATGGCTACACCTTC